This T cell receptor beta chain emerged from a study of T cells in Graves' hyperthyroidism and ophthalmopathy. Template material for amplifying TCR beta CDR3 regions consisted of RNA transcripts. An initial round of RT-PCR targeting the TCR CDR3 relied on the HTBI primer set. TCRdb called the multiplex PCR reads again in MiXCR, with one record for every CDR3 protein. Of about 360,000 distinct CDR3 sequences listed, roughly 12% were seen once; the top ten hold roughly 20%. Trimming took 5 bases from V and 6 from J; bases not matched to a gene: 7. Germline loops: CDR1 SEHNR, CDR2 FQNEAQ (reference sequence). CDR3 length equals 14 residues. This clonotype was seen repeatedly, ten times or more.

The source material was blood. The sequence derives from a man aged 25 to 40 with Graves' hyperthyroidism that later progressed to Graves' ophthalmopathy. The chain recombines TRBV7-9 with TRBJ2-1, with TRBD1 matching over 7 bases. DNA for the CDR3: TGTGCCAGCAGCGACCCGACAGGGTCCAATGAGCAGTTCTTC. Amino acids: CASSDPTGSNEQFF.